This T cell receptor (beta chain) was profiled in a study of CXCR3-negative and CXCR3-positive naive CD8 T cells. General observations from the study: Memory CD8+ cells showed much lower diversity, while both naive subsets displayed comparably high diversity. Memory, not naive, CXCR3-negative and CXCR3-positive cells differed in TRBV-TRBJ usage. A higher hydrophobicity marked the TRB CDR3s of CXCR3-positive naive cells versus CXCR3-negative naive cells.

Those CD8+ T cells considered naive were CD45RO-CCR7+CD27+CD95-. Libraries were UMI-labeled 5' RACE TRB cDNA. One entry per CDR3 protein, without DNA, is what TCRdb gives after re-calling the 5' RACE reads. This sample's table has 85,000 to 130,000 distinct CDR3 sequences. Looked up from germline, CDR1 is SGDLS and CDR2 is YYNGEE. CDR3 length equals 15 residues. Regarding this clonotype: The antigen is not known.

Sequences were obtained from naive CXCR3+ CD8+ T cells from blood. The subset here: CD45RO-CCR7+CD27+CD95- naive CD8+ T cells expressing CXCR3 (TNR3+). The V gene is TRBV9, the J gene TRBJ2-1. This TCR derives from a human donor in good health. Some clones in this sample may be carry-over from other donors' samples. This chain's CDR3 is CASSSAGAPNNEQFF. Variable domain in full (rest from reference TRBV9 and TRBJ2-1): DSGVTQTPKHLITATGQRVTLRCSPRSGDLSVYWYQQSLDQGLQFLIQYYNGEERAKGNILERFSAQQFPDLHSELNLSSLELGDSALYFCASSSAGAPNNEQFFGPGTRLTVL.